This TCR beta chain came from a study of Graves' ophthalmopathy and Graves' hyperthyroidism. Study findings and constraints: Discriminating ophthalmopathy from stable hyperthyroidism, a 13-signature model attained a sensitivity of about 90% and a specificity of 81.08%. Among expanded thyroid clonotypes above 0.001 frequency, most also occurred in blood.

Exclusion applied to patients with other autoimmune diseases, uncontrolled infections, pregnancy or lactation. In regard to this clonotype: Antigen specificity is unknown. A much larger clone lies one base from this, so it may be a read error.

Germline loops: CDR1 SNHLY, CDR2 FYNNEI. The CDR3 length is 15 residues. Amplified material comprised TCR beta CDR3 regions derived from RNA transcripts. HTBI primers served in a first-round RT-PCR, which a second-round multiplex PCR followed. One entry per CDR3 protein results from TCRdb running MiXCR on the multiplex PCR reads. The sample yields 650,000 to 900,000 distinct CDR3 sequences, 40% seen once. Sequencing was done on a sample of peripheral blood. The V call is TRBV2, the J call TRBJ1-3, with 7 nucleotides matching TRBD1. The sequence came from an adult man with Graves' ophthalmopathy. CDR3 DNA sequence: TGTGCCAGCACTAAAGACAGGGTCACTGGAAACACCGTATATTTT. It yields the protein CASTKDRVTGNTVYF.